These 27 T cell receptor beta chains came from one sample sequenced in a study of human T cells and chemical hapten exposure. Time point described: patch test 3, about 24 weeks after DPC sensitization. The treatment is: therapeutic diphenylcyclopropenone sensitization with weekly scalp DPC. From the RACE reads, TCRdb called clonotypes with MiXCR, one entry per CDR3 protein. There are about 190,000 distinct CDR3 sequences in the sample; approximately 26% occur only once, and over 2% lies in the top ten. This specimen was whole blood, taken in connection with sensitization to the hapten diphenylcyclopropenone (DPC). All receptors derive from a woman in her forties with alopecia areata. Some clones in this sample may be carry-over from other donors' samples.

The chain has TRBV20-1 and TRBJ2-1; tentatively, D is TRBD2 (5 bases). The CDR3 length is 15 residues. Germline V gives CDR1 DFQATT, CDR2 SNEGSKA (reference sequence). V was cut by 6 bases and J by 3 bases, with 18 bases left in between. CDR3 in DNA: TGCAGTGCCGGGGATCTACGACGAAACTACAATGAGCAGTTCTTC. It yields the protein CSAGDLRRNYNEQFF.

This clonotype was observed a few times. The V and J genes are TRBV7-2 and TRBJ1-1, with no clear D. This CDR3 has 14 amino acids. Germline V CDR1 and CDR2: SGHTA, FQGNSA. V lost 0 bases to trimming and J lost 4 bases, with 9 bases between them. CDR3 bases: TGTGCCAGCAGCTTAGCGCGGCTGGGCACTGAAGCTTTCTTT. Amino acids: CASSLARLGTEAFF.

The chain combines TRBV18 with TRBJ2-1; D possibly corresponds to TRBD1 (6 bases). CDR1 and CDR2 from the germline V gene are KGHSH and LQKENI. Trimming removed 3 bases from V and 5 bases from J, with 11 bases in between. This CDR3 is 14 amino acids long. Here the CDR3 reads CASSPAGVDNEQFF. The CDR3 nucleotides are TGTGCCAGCTCACCGGCAGGGGTGGACAATGAGCAGTTCTTC.

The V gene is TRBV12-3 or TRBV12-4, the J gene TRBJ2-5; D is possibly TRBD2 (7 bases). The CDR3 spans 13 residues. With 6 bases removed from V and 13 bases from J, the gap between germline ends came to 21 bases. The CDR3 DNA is TGTGCCAGCAGCCGGGGGGCAGTCCCTGCCCCGTACTTC. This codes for CASSRGAVPAPYF.

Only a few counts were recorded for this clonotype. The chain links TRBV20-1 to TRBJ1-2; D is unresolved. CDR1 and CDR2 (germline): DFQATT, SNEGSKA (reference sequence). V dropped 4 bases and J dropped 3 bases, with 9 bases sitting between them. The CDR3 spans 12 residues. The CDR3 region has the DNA TGCAGTGCTACCTTGACCGACTATGGCTACACCTTC. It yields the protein CSATLTDYGYTF.

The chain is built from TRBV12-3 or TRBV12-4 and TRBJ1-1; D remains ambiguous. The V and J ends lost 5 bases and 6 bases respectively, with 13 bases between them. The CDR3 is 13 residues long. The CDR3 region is CASSPYGSAEAFF. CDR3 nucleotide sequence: TGTGCCAGCAGTCCCTATGGGTCGGCTGAAGCTTTCTTT.

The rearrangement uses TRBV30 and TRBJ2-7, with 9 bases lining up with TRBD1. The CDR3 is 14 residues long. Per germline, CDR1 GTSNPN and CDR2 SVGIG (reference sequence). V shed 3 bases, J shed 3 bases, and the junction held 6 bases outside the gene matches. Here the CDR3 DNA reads TGTGCCTGGAGCCCGGGACAGGGTAACTACGAGCAGTACTTC. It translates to CAWSPGQGNYEQYF.

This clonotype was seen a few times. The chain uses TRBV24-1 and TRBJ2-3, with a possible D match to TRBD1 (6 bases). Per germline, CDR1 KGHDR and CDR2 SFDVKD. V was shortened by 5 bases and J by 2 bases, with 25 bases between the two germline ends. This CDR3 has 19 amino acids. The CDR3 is CATSGQTNSGTSLTDTQYF. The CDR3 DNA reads TGTGCCACCAGTGGCCAGACGAACTCCGGGACAAGTCTCACAGATACGCAGTATTTT.

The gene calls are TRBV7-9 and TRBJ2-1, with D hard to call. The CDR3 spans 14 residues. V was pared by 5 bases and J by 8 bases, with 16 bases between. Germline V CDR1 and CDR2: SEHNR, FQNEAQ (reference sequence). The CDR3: CASSPPPPVDEQFF. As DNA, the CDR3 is TGTGCCAGCAGCCCACCCCCCCCGGTGGATGAGCAGTTCTTC. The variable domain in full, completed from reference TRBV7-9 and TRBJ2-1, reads DTGVSQNPRHKITKRGQNVTFRCDPISEHNRLYWYRQTLGQGPEFLTYFQNEAQLEKSRLLSDRFSAERPKGSFSTLEIQRTEQGDSAMYLCASSPPPPVDEQFFGPGTRLTVL.

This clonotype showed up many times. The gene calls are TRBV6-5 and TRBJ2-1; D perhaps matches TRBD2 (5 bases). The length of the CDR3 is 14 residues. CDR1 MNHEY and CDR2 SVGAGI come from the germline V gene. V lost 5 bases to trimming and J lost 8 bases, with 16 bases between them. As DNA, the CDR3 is TGTGCCAGCAGTCGAGAGGGCTTTGTCGATGAGCAGTTCTTC. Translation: CASSREGFVDEQFF.

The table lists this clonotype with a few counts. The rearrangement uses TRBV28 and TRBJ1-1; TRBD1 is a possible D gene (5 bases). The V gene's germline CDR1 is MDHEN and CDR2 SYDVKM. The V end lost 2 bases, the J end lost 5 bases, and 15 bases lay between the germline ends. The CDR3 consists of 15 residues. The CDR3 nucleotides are TGTGCCAGCAGTTTAAAACCCAGGGCTGGGACTGAAGCTTTCTTT. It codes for CASSLKPRAGTEAFF.

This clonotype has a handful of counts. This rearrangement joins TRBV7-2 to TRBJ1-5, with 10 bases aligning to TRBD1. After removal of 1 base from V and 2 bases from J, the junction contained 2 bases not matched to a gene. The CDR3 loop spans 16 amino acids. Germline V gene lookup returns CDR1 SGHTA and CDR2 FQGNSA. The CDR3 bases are TGTGCCAGCAGCTTAGTCGGGACAGGGGGCAATCAGCCCCAGCATTTT. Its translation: CASSLVGTGGNQPQHF. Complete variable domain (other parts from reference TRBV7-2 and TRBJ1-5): GAGVSQSPSNKVTEKGKDVELRCDPISGHTALYWYRQSLGQGLEFLIYFQGNSAPDKSGLPSDRFSAERTGGSVSTLTIQRTQQEDSAVYLCASSLVGTGGNQPQHFGDGTRLSIL.

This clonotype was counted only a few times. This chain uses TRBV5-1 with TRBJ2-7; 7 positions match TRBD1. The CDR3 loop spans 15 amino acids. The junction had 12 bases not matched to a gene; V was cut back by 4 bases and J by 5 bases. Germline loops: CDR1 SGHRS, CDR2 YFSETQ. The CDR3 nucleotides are TGCGCCAGCAGCCCGTCTCCGGGACAGATCCACGAGCAGTACTTC. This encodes CASSPSPGQIHEQYF.

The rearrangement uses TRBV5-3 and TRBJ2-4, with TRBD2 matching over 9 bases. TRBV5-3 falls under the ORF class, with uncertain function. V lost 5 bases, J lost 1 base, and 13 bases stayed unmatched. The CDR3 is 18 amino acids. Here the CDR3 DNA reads TGTGCCAGAAGTCGAGGACTAGCGCCAAGGGGGGCCAAAAACATTCAGTACTTC. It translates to CARSRGLAPRGAKNIQYF.

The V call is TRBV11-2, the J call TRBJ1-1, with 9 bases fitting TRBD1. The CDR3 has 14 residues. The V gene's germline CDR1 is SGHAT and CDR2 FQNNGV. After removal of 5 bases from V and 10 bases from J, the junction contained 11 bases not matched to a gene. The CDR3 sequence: CASSHKTGGPGAFF. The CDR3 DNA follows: TGTGCCAGCAGCCACAAGACAGGGGGTCCGGGAGCTTTCTTT.

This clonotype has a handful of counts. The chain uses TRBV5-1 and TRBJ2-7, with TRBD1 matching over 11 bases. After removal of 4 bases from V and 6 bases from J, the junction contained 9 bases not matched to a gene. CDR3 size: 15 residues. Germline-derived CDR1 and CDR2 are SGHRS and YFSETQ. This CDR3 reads CASSEGQGAGAEQYF. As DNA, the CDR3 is TGCGCCAGCAGCGAAGGACAGGGGGCGGGGGCCGAGCAGTACTTC.

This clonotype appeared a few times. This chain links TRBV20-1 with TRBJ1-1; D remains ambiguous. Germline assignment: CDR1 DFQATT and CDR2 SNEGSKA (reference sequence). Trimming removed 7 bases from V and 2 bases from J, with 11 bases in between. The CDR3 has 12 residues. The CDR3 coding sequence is TGCAGTGGCCTTAACCTAAACACTGAAGCTTTCTTT. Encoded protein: CSGLNLNTEAFF.

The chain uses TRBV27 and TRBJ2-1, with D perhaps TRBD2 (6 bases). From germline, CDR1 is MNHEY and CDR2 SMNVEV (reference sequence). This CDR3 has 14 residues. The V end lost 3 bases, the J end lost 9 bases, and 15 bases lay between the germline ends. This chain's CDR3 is CASSFERRDVEQFF. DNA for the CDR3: TGTGCCAGCAGTTTCGAACGGCGGGACGTTGAGCAGTTCTTC.

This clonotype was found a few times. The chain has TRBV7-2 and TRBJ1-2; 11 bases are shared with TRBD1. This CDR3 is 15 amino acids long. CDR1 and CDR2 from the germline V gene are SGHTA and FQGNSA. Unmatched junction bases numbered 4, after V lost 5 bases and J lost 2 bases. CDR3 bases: TGTGCCAGCAGCCAGGACAGGGGGCGGAACTATGGCTACACCTTC. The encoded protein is CASSQDRGRNYGYTF.

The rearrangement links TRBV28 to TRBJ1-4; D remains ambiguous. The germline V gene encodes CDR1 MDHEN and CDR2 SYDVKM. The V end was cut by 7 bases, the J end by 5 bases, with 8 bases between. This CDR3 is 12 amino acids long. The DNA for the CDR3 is TGTGCCAGCAAGGTCAGCAATGAAAAACTGTTTTTT. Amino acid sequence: CASKVSNEKLFF.

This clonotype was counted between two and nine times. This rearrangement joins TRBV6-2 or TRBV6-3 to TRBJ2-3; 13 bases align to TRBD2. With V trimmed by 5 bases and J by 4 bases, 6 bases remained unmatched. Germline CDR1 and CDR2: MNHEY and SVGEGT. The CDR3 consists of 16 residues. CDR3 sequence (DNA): TGTGCCAGCAGTCGCGGACTAGCGGGAGTTGCAGATACGCAGTATTTT. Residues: CASSRGLAGVADTQYF.

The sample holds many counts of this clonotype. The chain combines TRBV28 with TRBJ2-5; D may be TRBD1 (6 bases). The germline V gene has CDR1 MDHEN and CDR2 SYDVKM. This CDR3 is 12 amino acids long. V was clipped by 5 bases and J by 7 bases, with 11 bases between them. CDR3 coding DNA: TGTGCCAGCAGTCCAGGGGCGGCGACCCAGTACTTC. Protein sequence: CASSPGAATQYF.

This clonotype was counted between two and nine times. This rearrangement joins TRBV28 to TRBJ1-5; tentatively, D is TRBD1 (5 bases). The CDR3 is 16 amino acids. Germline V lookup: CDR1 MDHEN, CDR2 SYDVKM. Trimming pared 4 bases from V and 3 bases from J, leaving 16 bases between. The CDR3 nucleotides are TGTGCCAGCAGTTACTCCTCCGGGGGTTACAATCAGCCCCAGCATTTT. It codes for CASSYSSGGYNQPQHF.

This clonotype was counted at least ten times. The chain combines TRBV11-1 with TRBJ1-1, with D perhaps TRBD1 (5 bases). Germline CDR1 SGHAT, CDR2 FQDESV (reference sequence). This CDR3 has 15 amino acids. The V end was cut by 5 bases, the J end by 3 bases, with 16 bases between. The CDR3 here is CASSPQGVSHTEAFF. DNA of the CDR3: TGTGCCAGCAGCCCGCAAGGGGTATCGCACACTGAAGCTTTCTTT. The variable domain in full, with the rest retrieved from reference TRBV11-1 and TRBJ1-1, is EAEVAQSPRYKITEKSQAVAFWCDPISGHATLYWYRQILGQGPELLVQFQDESVVDDSQLPKDRFSAERLKGVDSTLKIQPAELGDSAMYLCASSPQGVSHTEAFFGQGTRLTVV.

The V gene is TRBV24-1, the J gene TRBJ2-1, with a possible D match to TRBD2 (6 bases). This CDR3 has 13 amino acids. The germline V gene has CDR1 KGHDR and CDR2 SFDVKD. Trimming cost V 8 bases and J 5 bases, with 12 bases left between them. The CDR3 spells CATIGGGNNEQFF. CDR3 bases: TGTGCCACCATCGGCGGAGGGAACAATGAGCAGTTCTTC.

Here the CDR3 reads CASSVQGADGNTIYF. The CDR3 DNA reads as TGTGCCAGCAGCGTACAGGGGGCGGACGGAAACACCATATATTTT. The gene calls are TRBV28 and TRBJ1-3, with 9 bases lining up with TRBD1. CDR1 is MDHEN, CDR2 SYDVKM, per germline. Trimming took 6 bases from V and 4 from J; bases not matched to a gene: 7. The CDR3 extends over 15 amino acids.

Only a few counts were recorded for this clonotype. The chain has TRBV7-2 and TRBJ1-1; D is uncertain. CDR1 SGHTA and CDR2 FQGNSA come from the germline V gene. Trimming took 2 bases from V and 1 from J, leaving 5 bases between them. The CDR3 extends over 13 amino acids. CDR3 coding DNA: TGTGCCAGCAGCTTACCCGCGAACACTGAAGCTTTCTTT. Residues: CASSLPANTEAFF.